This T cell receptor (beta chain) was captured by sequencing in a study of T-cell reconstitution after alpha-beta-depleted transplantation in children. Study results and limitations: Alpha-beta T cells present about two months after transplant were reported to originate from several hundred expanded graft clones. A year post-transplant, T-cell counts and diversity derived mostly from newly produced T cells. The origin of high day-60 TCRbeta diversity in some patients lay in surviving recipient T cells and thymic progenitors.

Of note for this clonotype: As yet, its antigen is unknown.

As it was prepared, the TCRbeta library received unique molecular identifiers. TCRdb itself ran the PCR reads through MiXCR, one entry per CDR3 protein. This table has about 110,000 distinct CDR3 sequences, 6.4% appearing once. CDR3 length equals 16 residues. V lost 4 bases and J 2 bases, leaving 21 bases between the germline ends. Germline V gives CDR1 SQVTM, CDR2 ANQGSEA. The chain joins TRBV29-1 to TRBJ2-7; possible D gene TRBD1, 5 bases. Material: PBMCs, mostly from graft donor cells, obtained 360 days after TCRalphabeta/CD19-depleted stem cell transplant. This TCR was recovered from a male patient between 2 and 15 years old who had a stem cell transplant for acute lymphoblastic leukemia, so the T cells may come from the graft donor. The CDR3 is CSVVISWQGRPYEQYF. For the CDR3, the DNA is TGCAGCGTTGTTATCTCTTGGCAGGGTAGGCCCTACGAGCAGTACTTC.